This TCR beta chain was sequenced for a study of a mutant IDH1 vaccine in newly diagnosed glioma. Turning to the study itself: Patients, over weeks 1, 3, 5, 7, 11, 15, 19 and 23, received a total of eight vaccinations. There were approximately 62% males and around 40% females among treated patients, whose mean age was roughly 40 years.

Time point reported: week 5, during vaccination. With topical imiquimod, each dose of the vaccine consisted of 300 ug of mutant IDH1 20-mer peptide. The donors had new WHO grade 3 or 4 astrocytomas; these were IDH1-mutant and ATRX-lost. Deletions cut 6 bases from V and 10 bases from J, with 19 bases between. The CDR3 is made up of 14 amino acids. The V gene's germline CDR1 is ENHRY and CDR2 SYGVKD. Some clones are missing from TCRdb's copy, which holds only in-frame ones; the method was immunoSEQ multiplex PCR. The table lists tens of thousands of clones, 70% to 85% of them singletons. Of note for this clone: Its specificity is unknown.

Sequencing was performed on PBMCs, taken from a glioma patient whose treatment included an IDH1 peptide vaccine. J is TRBJ2-1 and V is TRBV10-3; TRBD2 is a possible D gene (6 bases). This clonotype was sampled from a woman aged 18-35 years with glioma. Some clones in this sample may be carry-over from other donors' samples. The CDR3 bases are TGTGCCATCAGGGAGGGACTCCGTCGTGGGGAGCAGTTCTTC. Translation: CAIREGLRRGEQFF.